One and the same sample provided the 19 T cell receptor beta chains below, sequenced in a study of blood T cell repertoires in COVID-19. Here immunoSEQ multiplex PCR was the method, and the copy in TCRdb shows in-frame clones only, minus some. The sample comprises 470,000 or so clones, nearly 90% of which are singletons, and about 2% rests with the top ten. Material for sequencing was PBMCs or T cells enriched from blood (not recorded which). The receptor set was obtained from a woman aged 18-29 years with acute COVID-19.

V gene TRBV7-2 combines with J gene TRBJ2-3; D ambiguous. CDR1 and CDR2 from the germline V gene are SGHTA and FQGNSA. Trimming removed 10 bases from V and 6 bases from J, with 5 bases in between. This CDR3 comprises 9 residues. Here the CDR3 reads CATPDTQYF. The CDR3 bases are TGTGCCACCCCGGATACGCAGTATTTT.

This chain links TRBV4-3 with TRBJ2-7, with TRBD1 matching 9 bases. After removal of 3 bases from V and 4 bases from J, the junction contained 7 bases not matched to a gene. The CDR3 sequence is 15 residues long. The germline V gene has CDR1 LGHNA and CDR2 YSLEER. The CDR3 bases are TGCGCCAGCAGCCAGGAACCGGGACAGGGATACGAGCAGTACTTC. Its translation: CASSQEPGQGYEQYF.

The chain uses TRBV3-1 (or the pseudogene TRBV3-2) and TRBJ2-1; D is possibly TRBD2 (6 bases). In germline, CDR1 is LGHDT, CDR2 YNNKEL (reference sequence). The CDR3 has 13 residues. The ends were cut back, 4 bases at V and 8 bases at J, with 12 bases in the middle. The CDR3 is CASSLGGLYEQFF. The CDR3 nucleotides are TGTGCCAGCAGCCTTGGTGGACTATATGAGCAGTTCTTC.

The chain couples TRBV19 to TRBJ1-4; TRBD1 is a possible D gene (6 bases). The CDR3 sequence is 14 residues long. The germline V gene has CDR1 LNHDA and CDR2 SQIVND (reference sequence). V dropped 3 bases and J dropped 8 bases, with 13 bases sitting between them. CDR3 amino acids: CASSIGQIGEKLFF. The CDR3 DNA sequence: TGTGCCAGTAGTATCGGACAGATTGGCGAAAAACTGTTTTTT.

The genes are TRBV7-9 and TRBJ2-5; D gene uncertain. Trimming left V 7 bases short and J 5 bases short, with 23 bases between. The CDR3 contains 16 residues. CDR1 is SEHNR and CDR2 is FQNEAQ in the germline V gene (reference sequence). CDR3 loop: CASIRALGQGYETQYF. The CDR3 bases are TGTGCCAGCATCCGAGCCCTGGGCCAAGGTTACGAGACCCAGTACTTC.

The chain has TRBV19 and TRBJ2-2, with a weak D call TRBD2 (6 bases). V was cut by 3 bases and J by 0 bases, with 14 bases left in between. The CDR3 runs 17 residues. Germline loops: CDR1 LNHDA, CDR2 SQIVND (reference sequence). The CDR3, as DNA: TGTGCCAGTAGTATCAATGGGGGGTCCGCGAACACCGGGGAGCTGTTTTTT. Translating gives CASSINGGSANTGELFF.

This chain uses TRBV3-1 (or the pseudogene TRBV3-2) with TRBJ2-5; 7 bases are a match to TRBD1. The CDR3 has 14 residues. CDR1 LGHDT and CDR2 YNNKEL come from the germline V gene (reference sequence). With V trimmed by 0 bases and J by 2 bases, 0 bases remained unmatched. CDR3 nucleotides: TGTGCCAGCAGCCAAGAGACAGGGCAAGAGACCCAGTACTTC. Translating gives CASSQETGQETQYF.

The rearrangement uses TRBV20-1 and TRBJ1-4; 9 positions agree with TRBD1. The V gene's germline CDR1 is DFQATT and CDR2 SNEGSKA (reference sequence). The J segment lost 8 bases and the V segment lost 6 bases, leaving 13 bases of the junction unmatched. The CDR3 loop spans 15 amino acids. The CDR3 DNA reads TGCAGTGCGAGTTCTGGACAGGGGCGGCGAGAAAAACTGTTTTTT. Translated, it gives CSASSGQGRREKLFF.

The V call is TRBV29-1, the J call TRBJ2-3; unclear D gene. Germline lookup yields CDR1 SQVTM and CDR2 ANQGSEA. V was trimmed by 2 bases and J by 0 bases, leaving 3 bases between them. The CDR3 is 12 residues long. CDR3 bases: TGCAGCGTTGAAACTAGCACAGATACGCAGTATTTT. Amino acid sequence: CSVETSTDTQYF.

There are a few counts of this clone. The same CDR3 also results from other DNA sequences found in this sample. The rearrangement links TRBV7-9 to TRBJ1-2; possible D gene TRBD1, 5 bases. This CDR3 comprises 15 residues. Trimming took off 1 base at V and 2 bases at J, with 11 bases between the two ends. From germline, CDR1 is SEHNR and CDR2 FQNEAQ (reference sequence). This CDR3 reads CASSLGQGANYGYTF. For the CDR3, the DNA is TGTGCCAGCAGCTTAGGCCAGGGTGCAAACTATGGCTACACCTTC.

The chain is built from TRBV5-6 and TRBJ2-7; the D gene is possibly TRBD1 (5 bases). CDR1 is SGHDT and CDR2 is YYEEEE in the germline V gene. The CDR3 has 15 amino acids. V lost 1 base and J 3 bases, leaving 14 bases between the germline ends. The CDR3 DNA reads TGTGCCAGCAGCTTGTTGGGGCAGTCAGACTACGAGCAGTACTTC. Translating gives CASSLLGQSDYEQYF.

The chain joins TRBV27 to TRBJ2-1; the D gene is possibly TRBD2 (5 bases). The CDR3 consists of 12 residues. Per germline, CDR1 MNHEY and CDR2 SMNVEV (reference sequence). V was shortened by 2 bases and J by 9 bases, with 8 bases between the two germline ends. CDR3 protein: CASSLRGSEQFF. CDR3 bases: TGTGCCAGCAGTTTACGAGGGTCTGAGCAGTTCTTC.

CDR3 DNA sequence: TGCGCCAGCAGTGAACAGGAGAATTCACCCCTCCACTTT. Translation: CASSEQENSPLHF. The rearrangement joins TRBV10-1 to TRBJ1-6; weak D call: TRBD1 (5 bases). The germline CDR1 and CDR2 sequences are WNHNN and SYGVQD (reference sequence). Trimming stripped 3 bases from V and 7 bases from J, with 7 bases between. The CDR3 covers 13 residues.

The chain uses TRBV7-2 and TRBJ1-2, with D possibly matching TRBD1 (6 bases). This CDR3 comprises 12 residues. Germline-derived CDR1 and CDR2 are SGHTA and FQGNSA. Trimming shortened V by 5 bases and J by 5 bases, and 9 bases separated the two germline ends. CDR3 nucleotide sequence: TGTGCCAGCAGCCCTACAGGGTATGGCTACACCTTC. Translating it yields CASSPTGYGYTF.

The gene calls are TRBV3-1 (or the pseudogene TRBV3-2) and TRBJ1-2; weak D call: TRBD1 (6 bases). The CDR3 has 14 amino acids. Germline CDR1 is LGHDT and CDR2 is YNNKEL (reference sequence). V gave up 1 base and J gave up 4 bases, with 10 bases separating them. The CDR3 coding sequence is TGTGCCAGCAGCCAAGGCCTCAGGGGCTATGGCTACACCTTC. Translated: CASSQGLRGYGYTF.

The CDR3 spells CASSLDSGGEGEQYF. In DNA form, the CDR3 reads TGTGCCAGCAGCTTAGATAGTGGCGGGGAGGGGGAGCAGTACTTC. The chain combines TRBV11-2 with TRBJ2-7, with 7 bases that match TRBD2. J lost 7 bases, V lost 0 bases, and 9 bases had no gene match. Germline-derived CDR1 and CDR2 are SGHAT and FQNNGV. CDR3 length equals 15 residues.

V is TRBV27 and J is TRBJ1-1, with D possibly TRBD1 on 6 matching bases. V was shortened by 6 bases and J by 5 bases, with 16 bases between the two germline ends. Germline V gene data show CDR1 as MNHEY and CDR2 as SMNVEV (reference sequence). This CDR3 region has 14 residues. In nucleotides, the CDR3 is TGTGCCAGCAGCTTGACAGGAGGCGGGACTGAAGCTTTCTTT. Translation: CASSLTGGGTEAFF.

In DNA, the CDR3 is TGTGCCATCAGTGAAGGGGGTGGCTACACCTTC. Amino acids: CAISEGGGYTF. This chain links TRBV10-3 with TRBJ1-2; the D gene is possibly TRBD1 (6 bases). From germline, CDR1 is ENHRY and CDR2 SYGVKD. This CDR3 contains 11 residues. V was trimmed by 3 bases and J by 7 bases, leaving 6 bases between them.

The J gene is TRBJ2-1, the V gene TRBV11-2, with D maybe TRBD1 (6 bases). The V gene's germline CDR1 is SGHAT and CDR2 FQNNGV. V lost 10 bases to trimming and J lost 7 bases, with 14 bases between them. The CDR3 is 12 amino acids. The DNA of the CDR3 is TGTGCCACCGTTTCAGGGGCGAATGAGCAGTTCTTC. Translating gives CATVSGANEQFF.